This T cell receptor (beta chain) was obtained from a study of blood T cell repertoires in COVID-19. About the study: PBMCs, B-cell-depleted T cells, or T cells provided the cDNA or gDNA that made up the material.

This table comes from immunoSEQ multiplex PCR, and its TCRdb copy is limited to in-frame clones, with some not included. The sample holds approximately 300,000 clones, 90% seen once. The sample holds one count of this clone. Clinical history as reported by participants underpinned cohort assignment. Trimming at V came to 4 bases and at J to 2 bases, leaving 4 bases not matched to a gene. From germline, CDR1 is LGHDT and CDR2 YNNKEL (reference sequence). The CDR3 covers 14 residues. The TCR sequence derives from a woman aged 25-40 years who had been exposed to COVID-19. J is TRBJ2-5 and V is TRBV3-1 (or the pseudogene TRBV3-2); the match to TRBD2 covers 7 bases. Sequenced material: PBMCs or T cells enriched from blood (not recorded which). The CDR3 sequence: CASSPTSYQETQYF. In DNA, the CDR3 is TGTGCCAGCAGCCCGACTAGCTATCAAGAGACCCAGTACTTC.